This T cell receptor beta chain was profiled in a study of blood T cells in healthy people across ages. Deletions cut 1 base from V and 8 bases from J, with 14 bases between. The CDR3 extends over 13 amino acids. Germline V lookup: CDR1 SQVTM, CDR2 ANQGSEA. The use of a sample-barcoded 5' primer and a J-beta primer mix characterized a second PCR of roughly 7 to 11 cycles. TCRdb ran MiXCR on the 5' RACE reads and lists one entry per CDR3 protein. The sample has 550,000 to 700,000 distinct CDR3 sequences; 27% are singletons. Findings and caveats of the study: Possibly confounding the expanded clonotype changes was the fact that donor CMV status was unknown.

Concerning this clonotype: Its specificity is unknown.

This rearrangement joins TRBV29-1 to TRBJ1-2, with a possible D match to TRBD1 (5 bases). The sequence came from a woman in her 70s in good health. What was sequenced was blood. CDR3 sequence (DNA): TGCAGCGTTGAAGGGGGACTTGGGGGAGGCTACACCTTC. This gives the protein CSVEGGLGGGYTF.